This T cell receptor (beta chain) came from a study of cytomegalovirus exposure and HLA in healthy donors. Concerning this clone itself: No antigen is known for it.

This PCR relied on a set of 60 Vbeta primers and 13 Jbeta primers. Some clones are missing from TCRdb's copy, which holds only in-frame ones; the method was immunoSEQ multiplex PCR. The profile shows under 200,000 clones, about 86% of them singletons. V shed 2 bases and J shed 5 bases, with 7 bases lying between them. In germline, CDR1 is MNHNS, CDR2 SASEGT. This CDR3 is built from 13 residues. Study-wide findings and caveats: Most subjects had HLA-A and HLA-B alleles reportedly predicted accurately by TCR beta sequences. Published work reported that the classifier diagnosed cytomegalovirus status with high specificity and sensitivity.

The chain recombines TRBV6-1 with TRBJ2-1, with a possible D match to TRBD1 (5 bases). The sequenced sample consisted of PBMCs. The sequence was collected from a woman aged 18-29 years in good health and CMV-seronegative. CDR3 DNA sequence: TGTGCCAGCAGTGAAAGGGGTGACAATGAGCAGTTCTTC. Translated: CASSERGDNEQFF.